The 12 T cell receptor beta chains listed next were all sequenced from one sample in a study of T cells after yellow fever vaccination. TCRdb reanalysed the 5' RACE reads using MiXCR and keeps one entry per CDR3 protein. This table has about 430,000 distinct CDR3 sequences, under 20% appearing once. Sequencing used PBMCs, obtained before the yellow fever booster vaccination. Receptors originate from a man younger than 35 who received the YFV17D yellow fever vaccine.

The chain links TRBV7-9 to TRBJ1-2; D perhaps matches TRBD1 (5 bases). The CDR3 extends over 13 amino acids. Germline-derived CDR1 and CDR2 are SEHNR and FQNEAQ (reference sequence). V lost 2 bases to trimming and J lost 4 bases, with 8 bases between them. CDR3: CASSLIGTYGYTF. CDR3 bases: TGTGCCAGCAGCTTAATAGGGACCTATGGCTACACCTTC.

The CDR3 spells CASSVSGGTTDTQYF. DNA of the CDR3: TGTGCCAGCAGCGTTAGCGGGGGAACCACAGATACGCAGTATTTT. J is TRBJ2-3 and V is TRBV7-2; 9 nucleotides match TRBD2. Germline trimming cut 5 bases from V and 2 bases from J; bases unmatched to any gene: 5. The CDR3 totals 15 residues. Germline assignment: CDR1 SGHTA and CDR2 FQGNSA.

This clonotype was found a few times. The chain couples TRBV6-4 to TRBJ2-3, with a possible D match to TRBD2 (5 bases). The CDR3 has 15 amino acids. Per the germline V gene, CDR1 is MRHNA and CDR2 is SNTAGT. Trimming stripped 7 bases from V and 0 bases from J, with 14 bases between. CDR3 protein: CASTQEGGSTDTQYF. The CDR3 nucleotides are TGTGCCAGCACTCAAGAGGGCGGGAGCACAGATACGCAGTATTTT.

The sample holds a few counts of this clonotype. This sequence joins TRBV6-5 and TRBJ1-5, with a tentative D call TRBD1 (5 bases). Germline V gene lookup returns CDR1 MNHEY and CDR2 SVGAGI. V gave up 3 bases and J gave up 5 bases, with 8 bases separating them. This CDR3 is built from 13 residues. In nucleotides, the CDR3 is TGTGCCAGCAGTTATGGCAGGGATCAGCCCCAGCATTTT. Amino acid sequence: CASSYGRDQPQHF.

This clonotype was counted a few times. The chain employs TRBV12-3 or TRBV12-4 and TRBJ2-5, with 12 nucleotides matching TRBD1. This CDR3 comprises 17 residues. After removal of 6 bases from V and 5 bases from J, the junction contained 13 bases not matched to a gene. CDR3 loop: CASRTSGTGGAGETQYF. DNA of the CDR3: TGTGCCAGCAGAACCTCCGGGACAGGGGGCGCAGGGGAGACCCAGTACTTC.

The CDR3 DNA sequence: TGTGCCAGCAGCATCAAACAGGGCTCCTACGAGCAGTACTTC. Its protein product is CASSIKQGSYEQYF. The rearrangement links TRBV5-5 to TRBJ2-7; weak D call: TRBD1 (6 bases). Between the trimmed V and J ends, which lost 4 bases and 0 bases, there was a span of 11 bases. In germline, CDR1 is SGHKS, CDR2 YYEKEE (reference sequence). The CDR3 covers 14 residues.

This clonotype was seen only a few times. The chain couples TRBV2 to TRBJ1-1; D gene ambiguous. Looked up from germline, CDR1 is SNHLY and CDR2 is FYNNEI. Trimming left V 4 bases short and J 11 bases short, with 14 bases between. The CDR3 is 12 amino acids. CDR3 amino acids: CASSAWIVRAFF. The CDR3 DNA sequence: TGTGCCAGCAGTGCCTGGATTGTGCGGGCTTTCTTT.

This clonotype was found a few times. The CDR3 here is CATWTSGGSYNEQFF. In DNA form, the CDR3 reads TGTGCCACTTGGACTAGCGGGGGGTCCTACAATGAGCAGTTCTTC. The V call is TRBV6-1, the J call TRBJ2-1, with TRBD2 matching 14 bases. J gave up 1 base and V 10 bases, and 3 bases lay outside the gene matches. CDR3 length: 15 amino acids. CDR1 is MNHNS, CDR2 SASEGT, per germline.

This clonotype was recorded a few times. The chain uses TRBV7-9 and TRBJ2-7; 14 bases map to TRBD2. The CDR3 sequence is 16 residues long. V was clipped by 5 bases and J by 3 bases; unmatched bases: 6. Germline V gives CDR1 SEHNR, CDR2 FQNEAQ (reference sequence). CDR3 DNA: TGTGCCAGCAGCCCGCCGGGACTAGCGGGGGTCTACGAGCAGTACGTC. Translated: CASSPPGLAGVYEQYV.

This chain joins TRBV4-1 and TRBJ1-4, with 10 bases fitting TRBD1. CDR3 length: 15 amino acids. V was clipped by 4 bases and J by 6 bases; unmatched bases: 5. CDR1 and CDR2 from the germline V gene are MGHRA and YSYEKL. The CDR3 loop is CASSRGGTGDEKLFF. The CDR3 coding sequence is TGCGCCAGCAGCCGCGGAGGGACAGGGGATGAAAAACTGTTTTTT.

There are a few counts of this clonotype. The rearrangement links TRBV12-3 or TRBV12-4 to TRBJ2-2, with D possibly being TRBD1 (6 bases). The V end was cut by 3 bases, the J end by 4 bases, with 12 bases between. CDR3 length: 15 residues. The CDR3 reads CASSLRGKPTGELFF. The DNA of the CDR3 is TGTGCCAGCAGTTTGAGGGGGAAGCCCACCGGGGAGCTGTTTTTT.

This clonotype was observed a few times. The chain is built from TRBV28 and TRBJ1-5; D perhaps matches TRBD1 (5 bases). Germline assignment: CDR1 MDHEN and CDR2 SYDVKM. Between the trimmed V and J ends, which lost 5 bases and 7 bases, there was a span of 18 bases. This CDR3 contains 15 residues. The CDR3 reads CASSPHGAGRQPQHF. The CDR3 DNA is TGTGCCAGCAGTCCCCATGGGGCAGGACGCCAGCCCCAGCATTTT.